The 16 T cell receptor beta chains given below trace back to one sample, sequenced in a study of STAT3 mutations in large granular lymphocyte leukemia. Generated by immunoSEQ multiplex PCR, the TCRdb table keeps only in-frame clones and is missing some. The sample holds some 6,000 clones, about three quarters seen once. Study-level findings and limits: At least one immunodominant TCR beta clonotype appeared in every T-cell large granular lymphocyte leukemia patient.

Their target antigens are unknown. Sequenced sample: peripheral blood mononuclear cells. Every receptor here comes from a man aged 40-55 years with T-cell large granular lymphocyte leukemia. Some clones in this sample may be carry-over from other donors' samples.

V and J are TRBV19 and TRBJ2-3, with TRBD2 identical over 12 bases. The length of the CDR3 is 18 residues. V shed 5 bases and J 0 bases; nucleotides not matched to a gene: 9. The germline gives CDR1 LNHDA, CDR2 SQIVND (reference sequence). CDR3 in DNA: TGTGCCAGTAGTGGGGGACTAGCGGGCCACCCAAGCACAGATACGCAGTATTTT. Translated: CASSGGLAGHPSTDTQYF.

The chain is built from TRBV19 and TRBJ2-1; D is perhaps TRBD1 (5 bases). The CDR3 spans 12 residues. The V and J ends lost 6 bases and 10 bases respectively, with 13 bases between them. CDR1 LNHDA and CDR2 SQIVND come from the germline V gene (reference sequence). The CDR3 loop reads CASRDTTPEQFF. CDR3 coding DNA: TGTGCCAGTAGGGACACTACCCCCGAGCAGTTCTTC.

This clone appeared a single time. This chain links TRBV6-1 with TRBJ2-7; tentative D call: TRBD2 (6 bases). Germline V CDR1 and CDR2: MNHNS, SASEGT. The CDR3 has 12 residues. The germline V and J ends were trimmed by 8 bases and 4 bases, with 12 bases remaining between them. The CDR3 spells CASGGSSYEQYF. In nucleotides, the CDR3 is TGTGCCAGCGGAGGGTCGTCTTACGAGCAGTACTTC.

The J gene is TRBJ1-2, the V gene TRBV5-1, with no clear D. Trimming took 0 bases from V and 10 from J, leaving 10 bases between them. Per the germline V gene, CDR1 is SGHRS and CDR2 is YFSETQ. The CDR3 sequence is 12 residues long. CDR3 sequence (DNA): TGCGCCAGCAGCTTGGCGCAGGAAGTCTACACCTTC. This translates into CASSLAQEVYTF.

The genes are TRBV9 and TRBJ2-4, with no clear D. CDR1 is SGDLS and CDR2 is YYNGEE in the germline V gene. The CDR3 length is 16 residues. Trimming stripped 0 bases from V and 5 bases from J, with 15 bases between. CDR3 nucleotides: TGTGCCAGCAGCGTAGGAGGAGTAATGGGTGAAAACATTCAGTACTTC. This translates into CASSVGGVMGENIQYF. Full variable domain (outside the CDR3, taken from reference TRBV9 and TRBJ2-4): DSGVTQTPKHLITATGQRVTLRCSPRSGDLSVYWYQQSLDQGLQFLIQYYNGEERAKGNILERFSAQQFPDLHSELNLSSLELGDSALYFCASSVGGVMGENIQYFGAGTRLSVL.

The chain is built from TRBV7-9 and TRBJ2-7, with D tentatively TRBD2 (5 bases). The CDR3 loop spans 16 amino acids. Per germline, CDR1 SEHNR and CDR2 FQNEAQ (reference sequence). V lost 1 base, J lost 9 bases, and 22 bases lay in between. CDR3 sequence reads: CASSLDGSWDLRGQYF. The DNA for the CDR3 is TGTGCCAGCAGCTTAGATGGGAGTTGGGATCTACGAGGGCAGTACTTC.

The chain recombines TRBV4-3 with TRBJ2-1; TRBD2 agrees at 10 bases. Unmatched junction bases numbered 7, after V lost 4 bases and J lost 7 bases. CDR3 length equals 15 residues. Germline-derived CDR1 and CDR2 are LGHNA and YSLEER. The DNA for the CDR3 is TGCGCCAGCAGCCTAACTAGCGGGATCTGGAATGAGCAGTTCTTC. Protein product: CASSLTSGIWNEQFF.

This clone was recorded a few times. This sequence joins TRBV9 and TRBJ2-6, with D perhaps matching TRBD2 (5 bases). V shed 7 bases and J shed 0 bases, with 5 bases lying between them. The CDR3 is 13 amino acids. In germline, CDR1 is SGDLS, CDR2 YYNGEE. CDR3 loop: CASEGSGANVLTF. The CDR3 nucleotides read TGTGCCAGCGAGGGCTCTGGGGCCAACGTCCTGACTTTC.

A remark on this clone: A junction end diverges from the germline sequence, so it may reflect a read error. V usage is TRBV28 and J usage is TRBJ2-7, with D tentatively TRBD2 (5 bases). CDR1 is MDHEN, CDR2 SYDVKM, per germline. This CDR3 region has 13 residues. For the CDR3, the DNA is TGTGCGACGGGGTCGACCCGGGCAAAACGGTTGCACTTC. Translation: CATGSTRAKRLHF. The complete variable domain, with remaining parts taken from reference TRBV28 and TRBJ2-7, reads DVKVTQSSRYLVKRTGEKVFLECVQDMDHENMFWYRQDPGLGLRLIYFSYDVKMKEKGDIPEGYSVSREKKERFSLILESASTNQTSMYLCATGSTRAKRLHFGPGTRLTVT.

V is TRBV19 and J is TRBJ2-2; the D gene could be TRBD1 or TRBD2 (7 bases each). The V and J ends lost 7 bases and 5 bases respectively, with 17 bases between them. Germline V gene sequence: CDR1 LNHDA, CDR2 SQIVND (reference sequence). The CDR3 length is 15 residues. CDR3 DNA sequence: TGTGCCAGTAAGCGGGGCGGGACAGATACCGGGGAGCTGTTTTTT. Translated, it gives CASKRGGTDTGELFF.

The chain links TRBV30 to TRBJ1-1; D is uncertain. Germline values: CDR1 GTSNPN, CDR2 SVGIG (reference sequence). CDR3 size: 13 residues. V was clipped by 2 bases and J by 1 base, with 8 bases between them. This CDR3 reads CAWSFAGNTEAFF. CDR3 sequence (DNA): TGTGCCTGGAGTTTTGCCGGGAACACTGAAGCTTTCTTT.

The count of this clone is one. The DNA of the CDR3 is TGCAGCGTTGAAGGGGTTGCGGGAGCCTACAATGAGCAGTTCTTC. Translating gives CSVEGVAGAYNEQFF. The gene calls are TRBV29-1 and TRBJ2-1, with TRBD2 matching 7 bases. Germline values: CDR1 SQVTM, CDR2 ANQGSEA. CDR3 length: 15 amino acids. Losses at the gene ends were 1 base for V and 2 bases for J; bases not matched to a gene: 5.

J is TRBJ2-7 and V is TRBV6-5; D is possibly TRBD1 or TRBD2 (5 bases each). This CDR3 contains 15 residues. V lost 0 bases and J lost 0, with 9 bases in between. Germline CDR1 MNHEY, CDR2 SVGAGI. The CDR3 loop is CASSYSWGTSYEQYF. The CDR3 region has the DNA TGTGCCAGCAGTTACTCGTGGGGGACCTCCTACGAGCAGTACTTC.

This CDR3 is CASSRPGTGTSGYTF. CDR3 coding DNA: TGTGCCAGCAGCAGACCTGGGACAGGGACCTCCGGCTACACCTTC. The V and J genes are TRBV7-8 and TRBJ1-2; 9 nucleotides line up with TRBD1. Per germline, CDR1 SGHVS and CDR2 FQNEAQ. J gave up 8 bases and V 5 bases, and 12 bases lay outside the gene matches. The CDR3 has 15 amino acids.

The chain uses TRBV30 and TRBJ1-2, with unresolved D. The CDR3 length is 14 residues. Germline values: CDR1 GTSNPN, CDR2 SVGIG (reference sequence). The germline V and J ends were trimmed by 4 bases and 0 bases, with 12 bases remaining between them. CDR3 in DNA: TGTGCCTGGACACCCGGTTGGGCTAACTATGGCTACACCTTC. Amino acids: CAWTPGWANYGYTF.

The chain combines TRBV7-9 with TRBJ1-4, with TRBD1 identical over 7 bases. CDR3 length: 15 residues. Germline lookup yields CDR1 SEHNR and CDR2 FQNEAQ (reference sequence). The ends lost 1 base at V and 7 bases at J; junction bases unmatched: 6. The CDR3 is CASSLDRGGIEKLFF. The CDR3 DNA reads TGTGCCAGCAGCTTAGACAGGGGCGGCATTGAAAAACTGTTTTTT.